Included here is one TCR beta chain sequence, with context. Its matching antigen is unknown. The data are from a study of cytomegalovirus exposure and HLA in healthy donors. V dropped 8 bases and J dropped 7; count of bases not matched to a gene: 4. This CDR3 spans 13 amino acids. CDR1 and CDR2 from the germline V gene are LNHDA and SQIVND (reference sequence). Sequenced by immunoSEQ multiplex PCR; TCRdb stores in-frame clones only, minus some. The data contain 200,000 or so clones, approximately 87% of them seen just once; the ten biggest clones take up roughly 5.4%. Study observations and caveats: 164 TCR beta chains were listed as cytomegalovirus-associated.

The clonotype originates from a woman under 30 in good health and CMV-seronegative. J is TRBJ1-5 and V is TRBV19; 11 nucleotides align to TRBD1. The specimen was PBMCs. The CDR3 DNA reads as TGTGCCAGTCGGGACAGGGGGAACCAGCCCCAGCATTTT. Translated: CASRDRGNQPQHF.